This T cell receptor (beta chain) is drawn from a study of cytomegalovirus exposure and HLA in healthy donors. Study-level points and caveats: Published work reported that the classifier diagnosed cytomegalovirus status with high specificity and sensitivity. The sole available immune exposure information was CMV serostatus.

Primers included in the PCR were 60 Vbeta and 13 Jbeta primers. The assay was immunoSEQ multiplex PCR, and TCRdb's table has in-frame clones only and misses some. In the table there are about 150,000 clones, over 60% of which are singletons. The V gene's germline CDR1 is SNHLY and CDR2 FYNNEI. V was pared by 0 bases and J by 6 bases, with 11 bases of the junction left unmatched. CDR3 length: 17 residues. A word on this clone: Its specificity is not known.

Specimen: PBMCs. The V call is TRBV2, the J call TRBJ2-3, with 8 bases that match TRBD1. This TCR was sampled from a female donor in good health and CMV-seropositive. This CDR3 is CASSEAPPGQGADTQYF. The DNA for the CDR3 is TGTGCCAGCAGTGAAGCGCCCCCCGGACAGGGTGCGGATACGCAGTATTTT.